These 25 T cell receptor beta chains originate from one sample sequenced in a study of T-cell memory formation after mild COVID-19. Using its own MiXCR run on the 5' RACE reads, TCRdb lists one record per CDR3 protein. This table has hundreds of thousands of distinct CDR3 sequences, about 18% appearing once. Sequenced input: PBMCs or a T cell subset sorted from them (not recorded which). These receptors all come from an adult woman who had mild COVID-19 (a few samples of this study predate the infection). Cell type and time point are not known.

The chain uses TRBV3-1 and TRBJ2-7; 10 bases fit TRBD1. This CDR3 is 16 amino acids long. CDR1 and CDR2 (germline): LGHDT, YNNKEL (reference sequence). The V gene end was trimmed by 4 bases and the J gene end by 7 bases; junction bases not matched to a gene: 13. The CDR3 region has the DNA TGTGCCAGCAGCCCTGGGGGGACAGGGGCTCTAAGGGAGCAGTACTTC. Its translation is CASSPGGTGALREQYF.

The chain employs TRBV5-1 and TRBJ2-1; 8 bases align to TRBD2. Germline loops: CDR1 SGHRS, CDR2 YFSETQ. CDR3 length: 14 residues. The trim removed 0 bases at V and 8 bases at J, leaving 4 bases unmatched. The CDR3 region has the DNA TGCGCCAGCAGCTTGGGCGGGGGGCTTCATGAGCAGTTCTTC. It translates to CASSLGGGLHEQFF.

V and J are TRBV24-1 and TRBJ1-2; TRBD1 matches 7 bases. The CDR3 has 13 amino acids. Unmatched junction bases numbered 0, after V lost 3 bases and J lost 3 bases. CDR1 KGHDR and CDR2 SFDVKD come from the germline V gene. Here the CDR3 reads CATSDQGDYGYTF. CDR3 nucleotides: TGTGCCACCAGTGATCAGGGGGACTATGGCTACACCTTC.

This CDR3 reads CASSWGGTLAYEQYF. CDR3 coding DNA: TGTGCCAGCAGCTGGGGTGGGACCTTGGCCTACGAGCAGTACTTC. The genes are TRBV5-6 and TRBJ2-7; D may match TRBD1 or TRBD2 (5 bases each). The V and J ends lost 3 bases and 2 bases respectively, with 15 bases between them. The CDR3 consists of 15 residues. Germline lookup yields CDR1 SGHDT and CDR2 YYEEEE.

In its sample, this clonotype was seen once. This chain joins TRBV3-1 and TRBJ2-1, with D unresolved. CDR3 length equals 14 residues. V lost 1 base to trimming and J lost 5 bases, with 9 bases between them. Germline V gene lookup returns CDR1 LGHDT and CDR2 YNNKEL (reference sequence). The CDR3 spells CASSQVVGDNEQFF. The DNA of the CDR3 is TGTGCCAGCAGCCAAGTGGTCGGTGACAATGAGCAGTTCTTC.

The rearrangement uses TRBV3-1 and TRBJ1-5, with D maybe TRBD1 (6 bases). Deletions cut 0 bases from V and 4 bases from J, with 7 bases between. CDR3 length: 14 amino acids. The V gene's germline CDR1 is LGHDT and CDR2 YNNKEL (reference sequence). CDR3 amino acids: CASSQDQGNQPQHF. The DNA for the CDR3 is TGTGCCAGCAGCCAAGATCAGGGGAATCAGCCCCAGCATTTT.

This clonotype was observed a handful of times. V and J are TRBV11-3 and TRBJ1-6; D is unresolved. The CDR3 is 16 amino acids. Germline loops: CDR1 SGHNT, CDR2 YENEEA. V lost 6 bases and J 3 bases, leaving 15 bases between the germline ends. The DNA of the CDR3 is TGTGCCAGCAGTATGGTCAGACTAATCTATAATTCACCCCTCCACTTT. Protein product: CASSMVRLIYNSPLHF.

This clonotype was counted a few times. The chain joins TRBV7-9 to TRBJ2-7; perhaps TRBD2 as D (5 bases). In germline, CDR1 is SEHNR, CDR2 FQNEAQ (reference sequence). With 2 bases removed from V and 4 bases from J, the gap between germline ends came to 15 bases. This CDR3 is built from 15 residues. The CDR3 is CASSLTSGYEYEQYF. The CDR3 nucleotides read TGTGCCAGCAGCTTAACCTCGGGGTACGAGTACGAGCAGTACTTC.

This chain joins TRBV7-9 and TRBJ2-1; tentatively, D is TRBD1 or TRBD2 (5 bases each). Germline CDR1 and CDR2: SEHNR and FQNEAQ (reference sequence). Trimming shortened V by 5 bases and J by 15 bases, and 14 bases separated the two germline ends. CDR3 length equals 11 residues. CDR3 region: CASSTRDPLFF. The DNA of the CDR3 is TGTGCCAGCAGCACCCGGGACCCGCTGTTCTTC.

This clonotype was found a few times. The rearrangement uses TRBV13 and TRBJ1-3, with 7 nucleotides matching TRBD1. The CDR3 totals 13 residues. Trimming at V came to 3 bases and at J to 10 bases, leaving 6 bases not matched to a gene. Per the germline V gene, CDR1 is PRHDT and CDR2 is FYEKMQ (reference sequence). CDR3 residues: CASSLGQRGTIYF. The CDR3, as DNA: TGTGCCAGCAGCTTGGGACAGAGGGGGACCATATATTTT. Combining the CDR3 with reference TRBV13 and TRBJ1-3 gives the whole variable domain AAGVIQSPRHLIKEKRETATLKCYPIPRHDTVYWYQQGPGQDPQFLISFYEKMQSDKGSIPDRFSAQQFSDYHSELNMSSLELGDSALYFCASSLGQRGTIYFGEGSWLTVV.

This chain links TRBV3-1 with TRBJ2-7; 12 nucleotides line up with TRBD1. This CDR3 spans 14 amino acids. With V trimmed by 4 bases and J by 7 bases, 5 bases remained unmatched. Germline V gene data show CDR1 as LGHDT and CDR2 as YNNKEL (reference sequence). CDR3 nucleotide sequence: TGTGCCAGCAGCCTGGGACAGGGGGCATGGGAGCAGTACTTC. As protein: CASSLGQGAWEQYF.

The CDR3 bases are TGTGCCAGCAGTAGACAGGGCCTAAACTATCAGCCCCAGCATTTT. Its protein product is CASSRQGLNYQPQHF. The chain carries TRBV2 and TRBJ1-5; 7 bases are shared with TRBD1. The CDR3 sequence is 15 residues long. Germline V CDR1 and CDR2: SNHLY, FYNNEI. V lost 5 bases and J lost 5; bases outside the gene matches: 9. The full variable domain, its missing parts supplied by reference TRBV2 and TRBJ1-5, is EPEVTQTPSHQVTQMGQEVILRCVPISNHLYFYWYRQILGQKVEFLVSFYNNEISEKSEIFDDQFSVERPDGSNFTLKIRSTKLEDSAMYFCASSRQGLNYQPQHFGDGTRLSIL.

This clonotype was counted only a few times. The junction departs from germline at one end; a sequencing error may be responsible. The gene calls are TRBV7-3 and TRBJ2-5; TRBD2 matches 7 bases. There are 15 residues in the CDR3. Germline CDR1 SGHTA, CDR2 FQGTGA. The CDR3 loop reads CASSLTSSGQGTQYF. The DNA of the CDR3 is TGTGCCAGCAGCTTAACCTCTAGCGGCCAAGGGACCCAGTACTTC.

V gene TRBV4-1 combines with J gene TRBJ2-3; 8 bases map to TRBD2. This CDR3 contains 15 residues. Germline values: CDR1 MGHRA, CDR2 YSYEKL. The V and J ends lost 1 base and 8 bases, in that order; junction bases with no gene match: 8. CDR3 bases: TGCGCCAGCAGCCAAGTCACGGGGGGGAAGGGTACGCAGTATTTT. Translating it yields CASSQVTGGKGTQYF.

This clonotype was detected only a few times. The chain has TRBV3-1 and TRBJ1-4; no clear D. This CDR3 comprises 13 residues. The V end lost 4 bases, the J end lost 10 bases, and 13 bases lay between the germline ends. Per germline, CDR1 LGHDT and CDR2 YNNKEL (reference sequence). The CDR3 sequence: CASSRGTRTKLFF. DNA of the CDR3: TGTGCCAGCAGCCGAGGAACTCGGACAAAACTGTTTTTT.

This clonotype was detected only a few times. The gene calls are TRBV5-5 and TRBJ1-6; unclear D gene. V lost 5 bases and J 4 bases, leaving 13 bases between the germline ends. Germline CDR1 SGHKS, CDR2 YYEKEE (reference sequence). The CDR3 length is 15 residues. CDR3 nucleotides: TGTGCCAGCAGTCCCGGCGGGGAGTATAATTCACCCCTCCACTTT. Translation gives CASSPGGEYNSPLHF.

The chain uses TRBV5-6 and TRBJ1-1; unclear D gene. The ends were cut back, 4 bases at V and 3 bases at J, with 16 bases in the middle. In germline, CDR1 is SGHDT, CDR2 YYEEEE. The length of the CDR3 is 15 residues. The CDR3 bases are TGTGCCAGCAGCCCCATTCTCCGGGTAGACACTGAAGCTTTCTTT. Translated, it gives CASSPILRVDTEAFF. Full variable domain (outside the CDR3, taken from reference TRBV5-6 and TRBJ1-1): DAGVTQSPTHLIKTRGQQVTLRCSPKSGHDTVSWYQQALGQGPQFIFQYYEEEERQRGNFPDRFSGHQFPNYSSELNVNALLLGDSALYLCASSPILRVDTEAFFGQGTRLTVV.

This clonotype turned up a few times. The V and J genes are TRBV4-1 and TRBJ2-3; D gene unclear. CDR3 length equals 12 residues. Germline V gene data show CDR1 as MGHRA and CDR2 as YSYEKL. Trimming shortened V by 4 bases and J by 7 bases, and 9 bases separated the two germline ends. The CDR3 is CASSPTSNTQYF. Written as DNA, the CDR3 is TGCGCCAGCAGCCCTACGAGCAATACGCAGTATTTT.

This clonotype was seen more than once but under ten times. Written as DNA, the CDR3 is TGTGCCAGCAGTTTACAGGGTTCGTCCGGGGAGCTGTTTTTT. It translates to CASSLQGSSGELFF. The rearrangement joins TRBV12-3 or TRBV12-4 to TRBJ2-2; possibly TRBD1 for D (5 bases). Between the trimmed V and J ends, which lost 2 bases and 6 bases, there was a span of 10 bases. The CDR3 has 14 residues.

The CDR3 nucleotides read TGCGCCAGCAGCCAAGATCCGCAGGGAGGTGGCTACACCTTC. Protein product: CASSQDPQGGGYTF. The chain joins TRBV4-3 to TRBJ1-2; D is perhaps TRBD1 (5 bases). Trimming shortened V by 0 bases and J by 7 bases, and 12 bases separated the two germline ends. The CDR3 has 14 amino acids. Germline-derived CDR1 and CDR2 are LGHNA and YSLEER.

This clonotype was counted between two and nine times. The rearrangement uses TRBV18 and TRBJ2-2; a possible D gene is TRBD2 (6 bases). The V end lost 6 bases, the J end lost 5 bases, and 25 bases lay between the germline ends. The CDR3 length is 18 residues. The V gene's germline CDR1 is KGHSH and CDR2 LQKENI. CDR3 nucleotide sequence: TGTGCCAGCTCGATCACCAGTTTTCTAGCGAGGGAAACCGGGGAGCTGTTTTTT. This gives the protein CASSITSFLARETGELFF.

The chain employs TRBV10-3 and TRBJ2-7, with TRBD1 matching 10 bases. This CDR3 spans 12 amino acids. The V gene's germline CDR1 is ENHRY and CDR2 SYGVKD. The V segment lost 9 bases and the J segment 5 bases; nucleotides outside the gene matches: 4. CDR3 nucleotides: TGTGCCATTTGGGACAGGGGCCACGAGCAGTACTTC. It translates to CAIWDRGHEQYF.

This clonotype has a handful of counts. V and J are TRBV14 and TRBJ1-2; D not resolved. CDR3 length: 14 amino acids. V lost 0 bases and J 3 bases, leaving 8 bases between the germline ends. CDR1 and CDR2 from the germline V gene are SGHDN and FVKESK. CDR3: CASSQDWGDYGYTF. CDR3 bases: TGTGCCAGCAGCCAAGATTGGGGTGACTATGGCTACACCTTC.

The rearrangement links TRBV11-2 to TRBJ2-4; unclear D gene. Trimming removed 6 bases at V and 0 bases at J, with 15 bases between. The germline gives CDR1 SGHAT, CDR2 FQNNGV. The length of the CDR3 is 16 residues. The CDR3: CASSLALELAKNIQYF. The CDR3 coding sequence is TGTGCCAGCAGTCTGGCTCTAGAGCTAGCCAAAAACATTCAGTACTTC.

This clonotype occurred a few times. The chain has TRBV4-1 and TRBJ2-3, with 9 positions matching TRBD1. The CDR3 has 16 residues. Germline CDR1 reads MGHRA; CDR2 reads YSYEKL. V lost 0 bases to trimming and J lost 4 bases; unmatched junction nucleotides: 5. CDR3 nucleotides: TGCGCCAGCAGCCAAGATCGCGGGACAGGGTCAGATACGCAGTATTTT. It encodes CASSQDRGTGSDTQYF.